These T cell receptor beta chains were read from a single sample in a study of CD8 T cells in Susac syndrome. A single record per CDR3 protein comes from TCRdb applying MiXCR to the immunoSEQ multiplex PCR reads. The sample contains about 140,000 distinct CDR3 sequences, approximately 95% of which appear only once. The sequenced sample was CD4+ T cells from PBMCs. All receptors derive from a human donor with multiple sclerosis. Each CDR3 is given with its conserved first and last residue. D genes are given only for firm matches. The size entry is marked missing in some rows and otherwise reads once, few, many or a size class.

J gene: TRBJ2-7
clone size: -
D gene: -
V gene: TRBV14
CDR3 protein: CASSQVGGYAYEQYF
CDR3 DNA: TGTGCCAGCAGCCAAGTAGGGGGGTACGCCTACGAGCAGTACTTC

J gene: TRBJ2-1
clone size: -
D gene: -
V gene: TRBV7-9
CDR3 protein: CASSPLLGVDRNEQFF
CDR3 DNA: TGTGCCAGCAGCCCCCTCCTCGGCGTCGATCGGAATGAGCAGTTCTTC

J gene: TRBJ2-3
clone size: -
D gene: -
V gene: TRBV6-1
CDR3 protein: CASSRGSLAARTDTQYF
CDR3 DNA: TGTGCCAGCAGCCGGGGGTCTCTAGCTGCCCGGACAGATACGCAGTATTTT

J gene: TRBJ2-7
clone size: -
D gene: -
V gene: TRBV30
CDR3 protein: CAWSGHRGGYEQYF
CDR3 DNA: TGTGCCTGGAGTGGGCACAGGGGGGGATACGAGCAGTACTTC

J gene: TRBJ1-2
clone size: -
D gene: TRBD1
V gene: TRBV29-1
CDR3 protein: CSVGLTGTGTNYGYTF
CDR3 DNA: TGCAGCGTGGGTCTCACCGGGACAGGGACTAACTATGGCTACACCTTC

J gene: TRBJ2-3
clone size: once
D gene: TRBD2
V gene: TRBV20-1
CDR3 protein: CSASFLTSGTDTQYF
CDR3 DNA: TGCAGTGCCTCATTCCTTACTAGCGGCACAGATACGCAGTATTTT

J gene: TRBJ2-5
clone size: once
D gene: -
V gene: TRBV10-3
CDR3 protein: CAISDREETQYF
CDR3 DNA: TGTGCCATCAGTGACAGGGAAGAGACCCAGTACTTC

J gene: TRBJ2-5
clone size: -
D gene: -
V gene: TRBV28
CDR3 protein: CASSQVRQETQYF
CDR3 DNA: TGTGCCAGCAGTCAAGTAAGGCAAGAGACCCAGTACTTC

J gene: TRBJ2-7
clone size: -
D gene: TRBD2
V gene: TRBV5-4
CDR3 protein: CASSHARTRVSYEQYF
CDR3 DNA: TGTGCCAGCAGCCACGCCCGGACTAGAGTCTCCTACGAGCAGTACTTC

J gene: TRBJ2-1
clone size: -
D gene: TRBD1
V gene: TRBV6-6
CDR3 protein: CASDRQGLHNEQFF
CDR3 DNA: TGTGCCAGCGACCGACAGGGTCTCCACAATGAGCAGTTCTTC

J gene: TRBJ2-7
clone size: once
D gene: -
V gene: TRBV29-1
CDR3 protein: CSVEDSYEQYF
CDR3 DNA: TGCAGCGTCGAGGACAGCTACGAGCAGTACTTC

J gene: TRBJ2-5
clone size: -
D gene: TRBD2
V gene: TRBV7-9
CDR3 protein: CASSFPLGGREETQYF
CDR3 DNA: TGTGCCAGCAGCTTCCCCCTTGGCGGGAGGGAGGAGACCCAGTACTTC

J gene: TRBJ2-1
clone size: -
D gene: TRBD1
V gene: TRBV24-1
CDR3 protein: CATSDLQGTGASNEQFF
CDR3 DNA: TGTGCCACCAGTGATTTGCAGGGGACAGGGGCCTCCAATGAGCAGTTCTTC

J gene: TRBJ2-1
clone size: -
D gene: -
V gene: TRBV20-1
CDR3 protein: CSASILDEQFF
CDR3 DNA: TGCAGTGCTTCAATCCTGGATGAGCAGTTCTTC

J gene: TRBJ1-1
clone size: -
D gene: -
V gene: TRBV7-9
CDR3 protein: CASSSRAATEAFF
CDR3 DNA: TGTGCCAGCAGCTCCAGGGCGGCCACTGAAGCTTTCTTT

J gene: TRBJ1-2
clone size: -
D gene: -
V gene: TRBV6-5
CDR3 protein: CASSYRANYGYTF
CDR3 DNA: TGTGCCAGCAGTTACCGAGCTAACTATGGCTACACCTTC

J gene: TRBJ2-3
clone size: -
D gene: -
V gene: TRBV7-9
CDR3 protein: CASSTAGPDTQYF
CDR3 DNA: TGTGCCAGCAGTACAGCTGGGCCAGATACGCAGTATTTT

J gene: TRBJ2-1
clone size: -
D gene: -
V gene: TRBV5-1
CDR3 protein: CASSLVGEPYNEQFF
CDR3 DNA: TGCGCCAGCAGCTTGGTAGGTGAGCCCTACAATGAGCAGTTCTTC

J gene: TRBJ1-1
clone size: -
D gene: TRBD1
V gene: TRBV27
CDR3 protein: CASTPNRGMNTEAFF
CDR3 DNA: TGTGCCAGCACACCAAACAGGGGGATGAACACTGAAGCTTTCTTT

J gene: TRBJ1-6
clone size: -
D gene: -
V gene: TRBV28
CDR3 protein: CASSFSGGNKGSPLHF
CDR3 DNA: TGTGCCAGCAGTTTCTCCGGGGGAAATAAGGGTTCACCCCTCCACTTT

J gene: TRBJ2-7
clone size: -
D gene: -
V gene: TRBV9
CDR3 protein: CASSVAWDSSYEQYF
CDR3 DNA: TGTGCCAGCAGCGTAGCTTGGGATAGTTCCTACGAGCAGTACTTC

J gene: TRBJ1-1
clone size: -
D gene: -
V gene: TRBV2
CDR3 protein: CASYLQATVVGAEAFF
CDR3 DNA: TGTGCCAGCTACCTCCAGGCGACTGTTGTCGGGGCTGAAGCTTTCTTT

J gene: TRBJ2-5
clone size: -
D gene: -
V gene: TRBV5-1
CDR3 protein: CASSLAAAAGETQYF
CDR3 DNA: TGCGCCAGCAGCTTGGCGGCGGCAGCTGGAGAGACCCAGTACTTC

J gene: TRBJ2-3
clone size: once
D gene: -
V gene: TRBV30
CDR3 protein: CAWSAGGGQYF
CDR3 DNA: TGTGCCTGGAGTGCCGGAGGTGGGCAGTATTTT

J gene: TRBJ2-3
clone size: -
D gene: -
V gene: TRBV6-5
CDR3 protein: CASRQGLRADTQYF
CDR3 DNA: TGTGCCAGCAGACAGGGATTGAGGGCAGATACGCAGTATTTT

J gene: TRBJ2-7
clone size: -
D gene: -
V gene: TRBV3-1
CDR3 protein: CASSQAHTGFHEQYF
CDR3 DNA: TGTGCCAGCAGCCAAGCCCATACGGGGTTCCACGAGCAGTACTTC

J gene: TRBJ2-1
clone size: -
D gene: -
V gene: TRBV4-2
CDR3 protein: CASSQDGSSPNEQFF
CDR3 DNA: TGTGCCAGCAGCCAAGACGGAAGTTCTCCGAATGAGCAGTTCTTC

J gene: TRBJ1-2
clone size: -
D gene: -
V gene: TRBV7-9
CDR3 protein: CASSSTERYGYTF
CDR3 DNA: TGTGCCAGCAGCTCGACTGAGCGCTATGGCTACACCTTC

J gene: TRBJ1-2
clone size: -
D gene: -
V gene: TRBV24-1
CDR3 protein: CATSDRGRLKGYTF
CDR3 DNA: TGTGCCACCAGTGATCGGGGGAGGCTGAAGGGCTACACCTTC

J gene: TRBJ1-1
clone size: -
D gene: -
V gene: TRBV2
CDR3 protein: CASREQGPSTEAFF
CDR3 DNA: TGTGCCAGCAGGGAACAGGGCCCAAGCACTGAAGCTTTCTTT

J gene: TRBJ1-2
clone size: -
D gene: -
V gene: TRBV28
CDR3 protein: CASSNSFGNYGYTF
CDR3 DNA: TGTGCCAGCAGTAACTCCTTCGGTAACTATGGCTACACCTTC

J gene: TRBJ2-3
clone size: -
D gene: TRBD2
V gene: TRBV11-2
CDR3 protein: CASSSRLAGGGTDTQYF
CDR3 DNA: TGTGCCAGCAGCTCCCGCCTAGCGGGAGGCGGGACAGATACGCAGTATTTT

J gene: TRBJ1-2
clone size: -
D gene: TRBD1
V gene: TRBV29-1
CDR3 protein: CSVPGRTGDLDGYTF
CDR3 DNA: TGCAGCGTCCCCGGAAGGACAGGGGACCTCGACGGCTACACCTTC

J gene: TRBJ2-3
clone size: -
D gene: TRBD1
V gene: TRBV5-5
CDR3 protein: CASSLFTGAGDTQYF
CDR3 DNA: TGTGCCAGCAGCTTGTTTACAGGGGCGGGAGATACGCAGTATTTT

J gene: TRBJ2-1
clone size: -
D gene: TRBD2
V gene: TRBV5-6
CDR3 protein: CASSSSGTSVAYNEQFF
CDR3 DNA: TGTGCCAGCAGCTCGTCCGGGACTAGCGTTGCCTACAATGAGCAGTTCTTC

J gene: TRBJ2-1
clone size: -
D gene: -
V gene: TRBV6-6
CDR3 protein: CASTLGGATGWNEQFF
CDR3 DNA: TGTGCCAGCACTCTCGGGGGAGCAACGGGGTGGAATGAGCAGTTCTTC

J gene: TRBJ2-1
clone size: once
D gene: TRBD2
V gene: TRBV7-9
CDR3 protein: CASSLAAGGLYEQFF
CDR3 DNA: TGTGCCAGCAGCTTAGCAGCGGGAGGGCTTTATGAGCAGTTCTTC

J gene: TRBJ2-2
clone size: -
D gene: -
V gene: TRBV2
CDR3 protein: CASSRQVNTGELFF
CDR3 DNA: TGTGCCAGCAGCAGACAGGTTAACACCGGGGAGCTGTTTTTT

J gene: TRBJ2-2
clone size: -
D gene: -
V gene: TRBV6-2/TRBV6-3
CDR3 protein: CASRRNTGELFF
CDR3 DNA: TGTGCCAGTAGAAGAAACACCGGGGAGCTGTTTTTT

J gene: TRBJ2-1
clone size: -
D gene: -
V gene: TRBV5-1
CDR3 protein: CASRPDQSSYNEQFF
CDR3 DNA: TGCGCCAGCAGGCCTGACCAGAGCTCCTACAATGAGCAGTTCTTC

J gene: TRBJ1-4
clone size: -
D gene: -
V gene: TRBV12-3/TRBV12-4
CDR3 protein: CASSFGTKSEKLFF
CDR3 DNA: TGTGCCAGCAGTTTTGGGACGAAGAGTGAAAAACTGTTTTTT

J gene: TRBJ1-1
clone size: -
D gene: -
V gene: TRBV20-1
CDR3 protein: CSARDPFSGVNTEAFF
CDR3 DNA: TGCAGTGCTAGAGATCCTTTTAGCGGAGTGAACACTGAAGCTTTCTTT

J gene: TRBJ1-5
clone size: -
D gene: TRBD1
V gene: TRBV28
CDR3 protein: CASSPMTGSTQPQHF
CDR3 DNA: TGTGCCAGCAGTCCAATGACAGGGTCCACTCAGCCCCAGCATTTT

J gene: TRBJ2-7
clone size: -
D gene: TRBD1
V gene: TRBV29-1
CDR3 protein: CSVRDRGREQYF
CDR3 DNA: TGCAGCGTCCGGGACAGGGGACGCGAGCAGTACTTC

J gene: TRBJ2-3
clone size: -
D gene: -
V gene: TRBV29-1
CDR3 protein: CSVGGGQGGRTDTQYF
CDR3 DNA: TGCAGCGTTGGAGGGGGGCAGGGCGGGCGGACAGATACGCAGTATTTT

J gene: TRBJ1-5
clone size: -
D gene: -
V gene: TRBV12-2
CDR3 protein: CASRLAGRENQPQHF
CDR3 DNA: TGTGCAAGTCGCTTAGCCGGCAGGGAGAATCAGCCCCAGCATTTT

J gene: TRBJ2-7
clone size: -
D gene: -
V gene: TRBV12-3/TRBV12-4
CDR3 protein: CASSFVGYEQYF
CDR3 DNA: TGTGCCAGCAGTTTTGTTGGCTACGAGCAGTACTTC

J gene: TRBJ2-3
clone size: -
D gene: -
V gene: TRBV29-1
CDR3 protein: CSVGQADTQYF
CDR3 DNA: TGCAGCGTTGGTCAAGCAGATACGCAGTATTTT

J gene: TRBJ1-1
clone size: -
D gene: TRBD1
V gene: TRBV9
CDR3 protein: CASSVQGAWNTEAFF
CDR3 DNA: TGTGCCAGCAGCGTACAGGGGGCGTGGAACACTGAAGCTTTCTTT

J gene: TRBJ2-3
clone size: once
D gene: TRBD2
V gene: TRBV20-1
CDR3 protein: CSARLAGADTQYF
CDR3 DNA: TGCAGTGCTAGACTAGCGGGGGCAGATACGCAGTATTTT

J gene: TRBJ2-1
clone size: -
D gene: -
V gene: TRBV20-1
CDR3 protein: CSARAGRGTTNEQFF
CDR3 DNA: TGCAGTGCTAGGGCTGGTCGGGGGACCACCAATGAGCAGTTCTTC

J gene: TRBJ2-7
clone size: -
D gene: TRBD1
V gene: TRBV5-1
CDR3 protein: CASRAIGQGKSDEQYF
CDR3 DNA: TGCGCCAGCAGGGCCATTGGACAGGGAAAGAGCGACGAGCAGTACTTC

J gene: TRBJ2-3
clone size: -
D gene: -
V gene: TRBV7-2
CDR3 protein: CATSRLPSTDTQYF
CDR3 DNA: TGTGCCACATCTCGACTTCCTAGCACAGATACGCAGTATTTT

J gene: TRBJ2-1
clone size: -
D gene: -
V gene: TRBV9
CDR3 protein: CASSVATNSYNEQFF
CDR3 DNA: TGTGCCAGCAGCGTAGCAACTAACTCCTACAATGAGCAGTTCTTC

J gene: TRBJ2-7
clone size: -
D gene: TRBD1
V gene: TRBV3-1
CDR3 protein: CASSHPGQAYEQYF
CDR3 DNA: TGTGCCAGCAGTCACCCCGGACAGGCCTACGAGCAGTACTTC

J gene: TRBJ1-2
clone size: -
D gene: TRBD1
V gene: TRBV12-3/TRBV12-4
CDR3 protein: CASSSAGQGRGYTF
CDR3 DNA: TGTGCCAGCAGTTCCGCGGGACAGGGGAGAGGCTACACCTTC

J gene: TRBJ2-1
clone size: -
D gene: TRBD2
V gene: TRBV24-1
CDR3 protein: CATARTSGHSYNEQFF
CDR3 DNA: TGTGCCACCGCCCGGACTAGCGGGCACTCCTACAATGAGCAGTTCTTC

J gene: TRBJ2-7
clone size: -
D gene: TRBD1
V gene: TRBV18
CDR3 protein: CASRQGAYEQYF
CDR3 DNA: TGTGCCAGCCGACAGGGAGCCTACGAGCAGTACTTC

J gene: TRBJ2-7
clone size: -
D gene: -
V gene: TRBV29-1
CDR3 protein: CSVEDQQGLLYEQYF
CDR3 DNA: TGCAGCGTTGAAGATCAACAGGGACTCCTCTACGAGCAGTACTTC

J gene: TRBJ2-1
clone size: -
D gene: TRBD1
V gene: TRBV2
CDR3 protein: CASSLTGSSYNEQFF
CDR3 DNA: TGTGCCAGCAGTCTGACAGGGAGCTCCTACAATGAGCAGTTCTTC